This T cell receptor beta chain was profiled in a study of blood T cells in healthy people across ages. Findings of the study overall: Roughly linearly, TCR beta diversity per million T cells fell as age increased.

In this sample, this clonotype turned up many times. Antigen specificity is unknown. The authors ran a second PCR of about 7 to 11 cycles using a sample-barcoded 5' primer and a J-beta primer mix. Via MiXCR, TCRdb re-called the 5' RACE reads, giving one row per CDR3 protein. The data show more than 900,000 distinct CDR3 sequences, 25% to 35% seen once. These data were also filed under a second study, of T cells of mothers and their children.

The sample was blood. The sequence was obtained from a woman in her thirties or forties in good health.

CDR3 residues: CSAGSLKGANYGYTF. As DNA, the CDR3 is TGCAGTGCAGGCTCCCTAAAGGGAGCTAACTATGGCTACACCTTC. The chain combines TRBV20-1 with TRBJ1-2; D uncertain. The length of the CDR3 is 15 residues. Germline V gives CDR1 DFQATT, CDR2 SNEGSKA (reference sequence). V was clipped by 6 bases and J by 0 bases, with 17 bases between them.